Listed below are T cell receptor beta chains from one sample, sequenced in a study of T cell responses to AZD1222 COVID-19 vaccine. The table came from immunoSEQ multiplex PCR; TCRdb's copy has only in-frame clones and leaves some out. The sample lists roughly 100,000 clones; 90% were seen once. Sequenced material: peripheral blood, taken 28 days after the second AZD1222 dose. These receptors were obtained from an adult who received the AZD1222 COVID-19 vaccine. The CDR3 runs from the conserved cysteine through the conserved F or W. A D gene is named only where the DNA matches it firmly. Clone size is stated in some rows and not others, as once, few, many or a class when expanded.

size: -; D: -; J: TRBJ1-5; V: TRBV6-5; CDR3: CASSPDPGGYQPQHF; DNA: TGTGCCAGCAGCCCCGACCCCGGCGGCTATCAGCCCCAGCATTTT
size: -; D: -; J: TRBJ2-2; V: TRBV5-1; CDR3: CASTQDGNTGELFF; DNA: TGCGCCAGCACACAGGACGGGAACACCGGGGAGCTGTTTTTT
size: -; D: TRBD1; J: TRBJ1-5; V: TRBV7-9; CDR3: CASSSDRGNQPQHF; DNA: TGTGCCAGCAGTTCCGACAGGGGCAATCAGCCCCAGCATTTT
size: -; D: -; J: TRBJ1-6; V: TRBV6-2/TRBV6-3; CDR3: CASSKLDGSASPLHF; DNA: TGTGCCAGCAGTAAGCTGGACGGATCCGCTTCACCCCTCCACTTT
size: few; D: -; J: TRBJ1-5; V: TRBV2; CDR3: CASSELNSNQPQHF; DNA: TGTGCCAGCAGTGAACTGAATAGCAATCAGCCCCAGCATTTT
size: -; D: -; J: TRBJ2-2; V: TRBV18; CDR3: CASSRGGGLNTGELFF; DNA: TGTGCCAGCTCACGGGGCGGGGGCCTGAACACCGGGGAGCTGTTTTTT
size: -; D: -; J: TRBJ2-1; V: TRBV18; CDR3: CASSPLGGEYNEQFF; DNA: TGTGCCAGCTCACCCTTAGGCGGAGAATACAATGAGCAGTTCTTC
size: -; D: -; J: TRBJ1-2; V: TRBV7-9; CDR3: CASSLDSPRRNGYTF; DNA: TGTGCCAGCAGCTTAGACAGCCCCAGAAGGAATGGCTACACCTTC
size: -; D: -; J: TRBJ1-2; V: TRBV3-1/TRBV3-2; CDR3: CASSQDRGRTGYTF; DNA: TGTGCCAGCAGCCAAGACCGCGGGCGAACTGGCTACACCTTC
size: -; D: -; J: TRBJ2-7; V: TRBV29-1; CDR3: CSVQTAYYEQYF; DNA: TGCAGCGTTCAAACAGCTTACTACGAGCAGTACTTC
size: -; D: -; J: TRBJ1-1; V: TRBV3-1/TRBV3-2; CDR3: CASSQDIAGARWDTEAFF; DNA: TGTGCCAGCAGCCAAGATATAGCAGGGGCGCGGTGGGACACTGAAGCTTTCTTT
size: -; D: -; J: TRBJ1-2; V: TRBV6-4; CDR3: CASSDSGGYGYTF; DNA: TGTGCCAGCAGTGACTCAGGGGGCTATGGCTACACCTTC
size: -; D: -; J: TRBJ2-3; V: TRBV10-3; CDR3: CATRPQGYYSTDTQYF; DNA: TGTGCCACAAGGCCACAGGGCTACTATAGCACAGATACGCAGTATTTT
size: -; D: -; J: TRBJ2-1; V: TRBV12-3/TRBV12-4; CDR3: CASSWFNEQFF; DNA: TGTGCCAGCAGTTGGTTCAATGAGCAGTTCTTC
size: -; D: -; J: TRBJ1-3; V: TRBV5-1; CDR3: CASSPRETGILSGNTIYF; DNA: TGCGCCAGCAGCCCAAGAGAGACAGGCATCCTCTCTGGAAACACCATATATTTT
size: -; D: -; J: TRBJ1-2; V: TRBV6-5; CDR3: CASSYSGEGYTF; DNA: TGTGCCAGCAGTTACTCCGGGGAGGGCTACACCTTC
size: -; D: -; J: TRBJ1-5; V: TRBV5-6; CDR3: CASSLLAQPQHF; DNA: TGTGCCAGCAGCTTGCTTGCTCAGCCCCAGCATTTT